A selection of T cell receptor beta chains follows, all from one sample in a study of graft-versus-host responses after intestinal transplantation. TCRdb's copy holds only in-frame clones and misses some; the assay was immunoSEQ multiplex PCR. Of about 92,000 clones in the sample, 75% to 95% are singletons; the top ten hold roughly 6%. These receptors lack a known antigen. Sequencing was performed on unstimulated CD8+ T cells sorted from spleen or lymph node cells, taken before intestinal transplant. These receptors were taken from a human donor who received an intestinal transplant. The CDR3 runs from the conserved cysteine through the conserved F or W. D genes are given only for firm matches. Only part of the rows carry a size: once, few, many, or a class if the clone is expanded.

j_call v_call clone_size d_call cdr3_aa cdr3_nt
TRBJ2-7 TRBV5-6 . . CASSFGTLTYEQYF TGTGCCAGCAGCTTCGGCACCCTGACCTACGAGCAGTACTTC
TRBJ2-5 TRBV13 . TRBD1 CASSLGQGAKTQYF TGTGCCAGCAGCCTGGGACAGGGGGCGAAGACCCAGTACTTC
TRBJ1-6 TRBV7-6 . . CASSLTGNSPLHF TGTGCCAGCAGCTTAACAGGGAATTCACCCCTCCACTTT
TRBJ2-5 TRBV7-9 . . CASSLVSGWWAQYF TGTGCCAGCAGCTTAGTTTCTGGGTGGTGGGCCCAGTACTTC
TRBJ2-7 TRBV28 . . CASSWRTGWSYEQYF TGTGCCAGCAGTTGGCGGACCGGTTGGTCCTACGAGCAGTACTTC
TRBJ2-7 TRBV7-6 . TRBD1 CASSLGGQAYEQYF TGTGCCAGCAGCTTAGGGGGACAGGCCTACGAGCAGTACTTC
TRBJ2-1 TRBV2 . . CASSEGTANNEQFF TGTGCCAGCAGTGAAGGGACAGCTAACAATGAGCAGTTCTTC
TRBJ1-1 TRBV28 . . CASSLVRGEVAFF TGTGCCAGCAGTTTGGTCAGGGGAGAGGTAGCTTTCTTT
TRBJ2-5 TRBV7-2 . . CASSLGALLKETQYF TGTGCCAGCAGCTTAGGAGCGCTTTTAAAAGAGACCCAGTACTTC
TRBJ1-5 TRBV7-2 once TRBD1 CASSLGPGQGAYSNQPQHF TGTGCCAGCAGCCTTGGACCGGGACAGGGGGCGTATAGCAATCAGCCCCAGCATTTT
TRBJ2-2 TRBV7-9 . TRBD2 CASSLPSGSLGELFF TGTGCCAGCAGCTTACCTAGCGGGAGTTTAGGGGAGCTGTTTTTT
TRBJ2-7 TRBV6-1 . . CASSELSGGHSSYEQYF TGTGCCAGCAGTGAATTGAGCGGCGGACACAGCTCCTACGAGCAGTACTTC
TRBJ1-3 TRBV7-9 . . CASTSFETGGNTIYF TGTGCCAGCACCTCGTTCGAGACGGGGGGAAACACCATATATTTT
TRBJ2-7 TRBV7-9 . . CASSSSGTAYEQYF TGTGCCAGCAGCTCATCAGGAACTGCCTACGAGCAGTACTTC
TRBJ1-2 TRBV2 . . CASSRAANYGYTF TGTGCCAGCAGCCGGGCAGCTAACTATGGCTACACCTTC
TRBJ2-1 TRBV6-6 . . CASSYSPTEQFF TGTGCCAGCAGTTACTCCCCCACTGAGCAGTTCTTC
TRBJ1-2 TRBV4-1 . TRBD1 CASSQGQGALDYGYTF TGCGCCAGCAGCCAGGGTCAGGGGGCTTTGGACTATGGCTACACCTTC
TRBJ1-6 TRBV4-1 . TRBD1 CASSQVQGAPSESPLHF TGCGCCAGCAGCCAAGTTCAGGGGGCGCCTTCGGAGTCACCCCTCCACTTT
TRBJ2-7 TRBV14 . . CASSQVGSYEQYF TGTGCCAGCAGCCAAGTGGGGTCCTACGAGCAGTACTTC
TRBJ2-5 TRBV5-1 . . CASSLWSQETQYF TGCGCCAGCAGCTTGTGGTCCCAAGAGACCCAGTACTTC
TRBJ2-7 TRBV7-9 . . CASASTGQSSYEQYF TGTGCCAGCGCCTCGACAGGTCAGAGCTCCTACGAGCAGTACTTC
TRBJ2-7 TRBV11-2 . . CASKLEGPQPYEQYF TGTGCCAGTAAGCTGGAGGGGCCACAACCCTACGAGCAGTACTTC
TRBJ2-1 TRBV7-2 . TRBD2 CASSLGWAGDYNEQFF TGTGCCAGCAGCTTAGGGTGGGCGGGAGACTACAATGAGCAGTTCTTC
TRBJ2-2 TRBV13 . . CASSSGPTNTGELFF TGTGCCAGCAGCTCCGGCCCGACGAACACCGGGGAGCTGTTTTTT
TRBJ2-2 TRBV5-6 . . CASSLGDYTGELFF TGTGCCAGCAGCTTGGGGGACTACACCGGGGAGCTGTTTTTT
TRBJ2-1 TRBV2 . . CASGAGNEQFF TGTGCCAGTGGGGCGGGGAATGAGCAGTTCTTC
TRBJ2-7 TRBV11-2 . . CASSLSSYEQYF TGTGCCAGCAGCCTGAGCTCCTACGAGCAGTACTTC
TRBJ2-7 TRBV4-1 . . CASSQVGSYEQYF TGCGCCAGCAGCCAAGTGGGATCCTACGAGCAGTACTTC
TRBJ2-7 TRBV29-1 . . CSVDLAPPSSYEQYF TGCAGCGTTGATCTAGCGCCTCCGAGCTCCTACGAGCAGTACTTC
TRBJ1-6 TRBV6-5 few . CASRAGLGNSPLHF TGTGCCAGCCGGGCGGGACTAGGTAATTCACCCCTCCACTTT
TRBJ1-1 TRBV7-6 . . CASSLAAGEAFF TGTGCCAGCAGCTTAGCGGCAGGTGAAGCTTTCTTT
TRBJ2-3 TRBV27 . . CASSLLGDTQYF TGTGCCAGCAGTTTATTAGGGGATACGCAGTATTTT
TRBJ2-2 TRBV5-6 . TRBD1 CASSWGTGKPGLELFF TGTGCCAGCAGTTGGGGGACAGGAAAACCGGGGTTGGAGCTGTTTTTT
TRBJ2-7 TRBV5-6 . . CASSLEAASYEQYF TGTGCCAGCAGCTTGGAGGCAGCCTCCTACGAGCAGTACTTC
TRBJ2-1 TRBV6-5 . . CASSYDGTPDNEQFF TGTGCCAGCAGTTACGACGGAACACCAGACAATGAGCAGTTCTTC
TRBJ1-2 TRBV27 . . CASSSLDGQGTVGYTF TGTGCCAGCAGTTCATTGGACGGGCAGGGTACCGTTGGCTACACCTTC
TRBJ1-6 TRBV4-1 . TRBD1 CASSHVAGTGDSPLHF TGCGCCAGCAGCCATGTCGCCGGGACAGGGGATTCACCCCTCCACTTT
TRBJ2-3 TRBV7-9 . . CASSTIGSPDTQYF TGTGCCAGCAGCACCATTGGGTCCCCAGATACGCAGTATTTT
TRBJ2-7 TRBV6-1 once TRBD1 CASSLRTGDYEQYF TGTGCCAGCAGCCTGAGGACAGGGGACTACGAGCAGTACTTC
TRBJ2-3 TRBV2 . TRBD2 CASSGLTSGGDSSTDTQYF TGTGCCAGCAGTGGACTGACTAGCGGGGGTGACTCTAGCACAGATACGCAGTATTTT
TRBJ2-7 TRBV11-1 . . CASSSKANEQYF TGTGCCAGCAGCAGTAAAGCGAACGAGCAGTACTTC
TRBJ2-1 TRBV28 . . CASSFESSYNEQFF TGTGCCAGCAGTTTTGAGAGCTCCTACAATGAGCAGTTCTTC
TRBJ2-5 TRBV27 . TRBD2 CASGTSRGGLGTQYF TGTGCCAGCGGGACCTCGCGGGGGGGCCTTGGGACCCAGTACTTC
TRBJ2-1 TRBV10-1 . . CASSSGGNNEQFF TGCGCCAGCAGTAGCGGTGGGAACAATGAGCAGTTCTTC
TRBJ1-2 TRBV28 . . CASSLWWDVLSTANYGYTF TGTGCCAGCAGTTTATGGTGGGATGTACTATCTACAGCCAACTATGGCTACACCTTC
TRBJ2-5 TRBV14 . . CASSPRVLRQETQYF TGTGCCAGCAGCCCCCGGGTCCTTCGCCAAGAGACCCAGTACTTC
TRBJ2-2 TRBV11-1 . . CASSTDWTDNTGELFF TGTGCCAGCAGCACCGACTGGACTGATAACACCGGGGAGCTGTTTTTT
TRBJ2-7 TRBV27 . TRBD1 CASSLYTGGIGYEQYF TGTGCCAGCAGTTTATATACAGGGGGGATTGGTTACGAGCAGTACTTC
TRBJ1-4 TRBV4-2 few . CASSDINYRVANEKLFF TGTGCCAGCAGCGACATAAATTACAGGGTGGCTAATGAAAAACTGTTTTTT
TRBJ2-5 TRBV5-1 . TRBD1 CASSWIGDREQETQYF TGCGCCAGCAGCTGGATCGGGGACAGGGAACAAGAGACCCAGTACTTC
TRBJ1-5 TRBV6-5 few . CASSSTANQPQHF TGTGCCAGCAGTAGTACAGCAAATCAGCCCCAGCATTTT
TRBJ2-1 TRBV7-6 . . CASSYDGGDTRHSYNEQFF TGTGCCAGCAGCTATGACGGGGGTGATACTAGGCACTCCTACAATGAGCAGTTCTTC
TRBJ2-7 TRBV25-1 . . CASSESAGNYEQYF TGTGCCAGCAGTGAATCCGCCGGGAATTACGAGCAGTACTTC
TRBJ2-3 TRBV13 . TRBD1 CASSHRQGPDTQYF TGTGCCAGCAGCCACCGACAGGGACCAGATACGCAGTATTTT